This T cell receptor (beta chain) was sequenced during a study of T cells in Graves' hyperthyroidism and ophthalmopathy (dated by TCRdb to between 2018 and 2021). With regard to the full study: Peripheral blood samples were taken at the time of initial diagnosis, prior to any treatment. An independent validation cohort of around 20 hyperthyroidism patients and some 15 patients who later progressed to ophthalmopathy tested prospective prediction of ophthalmopathy. Once sampling was done, hyperthyroidism patients were given methimazole at a starting dose of 30 mg daily, whereas ophthalmopathy patients were given high-dose intravenous methylprednisolone. For training and testing, the 95 to 100 patients in the discovery cohort were randomly divided in a 7:3 ratio. In several Graves' hyperthyroidism patients, the study also compared T-cell repertoires from thyroid tissue with T-cell repertoires from blood. The paper reports TCR Vbeta CDR3 sequencing of over 130 peripheral blood samples: fewer than 50 ophthalmopathy, roughly 80 hyperthyroidism and roughly 17 progressor patients. A discovery cohort of roughly 100 patients, about 43 with Graves' ophthalmopathy and approximately 57 with stable Graves' hyperthyroidism, was used to find distinguishing TCR V-J signatures. General conclusions and limits of the study: In cross-validation, a model built on a 13 V-J signature told ophthalmopathy apart from stable hyperthyroidism with 87.88% sensitivity and about 81% specificity, and in testing the same model reached 80%/75%. Most expanded thyroid clonotypes (frequency above 0.001) were also detected in blood, suggesting blood repertoires may reflect thyroid immune responses. No statistical method was used to set the sample size in advance, and investigators knew the group allocation. During validation, the model predicted progression to ophthalmopathy a median of around six months ahead of onset, with 60% to 71% sensitivity and 72% to 85% specificity.

The TCR beta CDR3 regions were amplified from the RNA transcripts. A first-round RT-PCR of the TCR CDR3 used the HTBI primer set with the Qiagen OneStep RT-PCR kit. Libraries were constructed in a second round of multiplex PCR, after which size selection and purification were performed. Paired-end sequencing of the libraries was performed with 100 bp reads on an Illumina HiSeq2000. In the paper's pipeline: SOAPnuke was used to process the raw data, throwing out any read that contained adapters or uncalled bases, had a mean Phred below 15, or lacked an exact constant-primer or identifier match. COPE v1.2.5 was used to merge the high-quality paired reads, and each unique nucleotide sequence was defined as a clonotype. Clonotypes were aligned to IMGT TRBV, TRBD and TRBJ reference segments using MiTCR v1.1. Analysis was restricted to V-J combinations with a frequency above 0.0001, which covered about 99% of repertoires. The TCS score was defined as the ratio of F50 (clonal expansion) to E x V (chaos), calculated using BLOSUM62-based TCRdist between CDR3 peptides within each V-J. Welch's t-statistics and random forest reduced 450 to 600 V-J features to fewer than 15, which were used in a naive Bayes classifier (R e1071). The similarity between thyroid and blood repertoires was quantified using the Morisita-Horn index. The raw public data were reprocessed by TCRdb itself: fastp quality trimming at Q25, MiXCR clonotype calling, in-frame beta chains only. CDR3 protein duplicates are merged, each entry listing the most common genes and DNA. It is TCRdb's table, rather than the study itself, that gives the V and J calls and clone size. The sample yields 700,000 to 850,000 distinct CDR3 sequences; 30% to 40% were counted once. Of the sample, approximately 31% falls within the top ten clones.

In its sample, this clonotype was seen many times. The specificity of this receptor is unknown. No base quality information exists; no much larger clone differs at one position. Graves' hyperthyroidism was defined as stable when no progression to ophthalmopathy occurred over 18 months of follow-up. Hyperthyroidism patients were newly diagnosed, with disease duration under 2 months, and aged 18 to 65 years. Any patient with an uncontrolled infection, another autoimmune disease, pregnancy or lactation was excluded. Diagnoses relied on clinical symptoms, serum thyroxine and TRAb, thyroid ultrasound and orbital computed tomography. Ficoll-Paque density gradient centrifugation was used to isolate PBMCs from approximately 10 ml of fresh peripheral blood. Total RNA was extracted using Trizol reagent, and RNA quality was assessed on an Agilent 2100 Bioanalyzer. As encoded in the germline V gene (reference sequence), CDR1 is DFQATT while CDR2 is SNEGSKA. From cysteine to phenylalanine, the CDR3 is 12 amino acids long. This entry keeps only the CDR3 DNA: 36 bases, framed from base 1. Trimming removed 6 bases from V and 5 bases from J, leaving 13 bases between the germline ends.

Sequenced sample: blood. The V and J genes are TRBV20-1 and TRBJ2-5, with the D gene call left open. The clonotype originates from a woman aged 40-49 years with Graves' hyperthyroidism. This receptor has the CDR3 CSAAGFGETQYF. Read as DNA, the sequence is TGCAGTGCGGCAGGTTTCGGGGAGACCCAGTACTTC.